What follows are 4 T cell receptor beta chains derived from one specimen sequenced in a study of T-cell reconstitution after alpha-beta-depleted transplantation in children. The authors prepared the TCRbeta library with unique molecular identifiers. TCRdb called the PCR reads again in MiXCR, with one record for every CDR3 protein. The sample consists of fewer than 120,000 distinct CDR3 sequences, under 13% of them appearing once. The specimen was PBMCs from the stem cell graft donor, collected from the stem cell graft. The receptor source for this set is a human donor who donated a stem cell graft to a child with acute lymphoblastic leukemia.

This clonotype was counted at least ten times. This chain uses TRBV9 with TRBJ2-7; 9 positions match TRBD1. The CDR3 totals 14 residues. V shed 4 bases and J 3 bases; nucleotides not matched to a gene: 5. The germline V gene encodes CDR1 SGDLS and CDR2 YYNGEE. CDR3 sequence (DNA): TGTGCCAGCAGCCCGACGACAGGGGGCTACGAGCAGTACTTC. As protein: CASSPTTGGYEQYF.

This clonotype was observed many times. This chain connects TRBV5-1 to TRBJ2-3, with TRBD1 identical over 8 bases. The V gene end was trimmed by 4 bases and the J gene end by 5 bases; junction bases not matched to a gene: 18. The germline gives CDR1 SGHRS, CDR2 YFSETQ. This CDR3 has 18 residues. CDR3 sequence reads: CASSAPAAGGALGDTQYF. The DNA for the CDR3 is TGCGCCAGCAGCGCGCCGGCGGCAGGGGGCGCATTAGGAGATACGCAGTATTTT. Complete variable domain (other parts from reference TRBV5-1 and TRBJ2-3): KAGVTQTPRYLIKTRGQQVTLSCSPISGHRSVSWYQQTPGQGLQFLFEYFSETQRNKGNFPGRFSGRQFSNSRSEMNVSTLELGDSALYLCASSAPAAGGALGDTQYFGPGTRLTVL.

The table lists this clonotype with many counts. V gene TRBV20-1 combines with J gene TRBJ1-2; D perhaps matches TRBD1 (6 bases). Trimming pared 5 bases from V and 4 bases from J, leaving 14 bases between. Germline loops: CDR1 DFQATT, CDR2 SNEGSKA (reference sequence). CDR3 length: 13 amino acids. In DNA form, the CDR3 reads TGCAGTGCTCTCAGGGGAATGGGCTATGGCTACACCTTC. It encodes CSALRGMGYGYTF.

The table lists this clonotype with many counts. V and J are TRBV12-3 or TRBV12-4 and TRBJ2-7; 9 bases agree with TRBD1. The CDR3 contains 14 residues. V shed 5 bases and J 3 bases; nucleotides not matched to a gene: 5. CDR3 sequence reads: CASSPRDRDYEQYF. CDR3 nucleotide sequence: TGTGCCAGCAGTCCACGGGACAGGGACTACGAGCAGTACTTC.